These T cell receptor beta chains were read from a single sample in a study of blood T cell repertoires in COVID-19. Produced via immunoSEQ multiplex PCR; TCRdb's table is partial and in-frame only. The sample records around 140,000 clones, about 88% being singletons. Sequenced sample: peripheral blood. All receptors come from a woman older than 75 with acute or convalescent COVID-19. Each CDR3 is given with its conserved first and last residue. The D gene is left open where the match is weak. Clone size is stated in some rows and not others, as once, few, many or a class when expanded.

J	size	D	V	CDR3	DNA
TRBJ2-5	once	-	TRBV21-1	CASSNLARDHQETQYF	TGTGCCAGCAGCAACCTCGCGCGGGACCACCAAGAGACCCAGTACTTC
TRBJ2-1	once	TRBD2	TRBV11-2	CATRPGTTNNEQFF	TGTGCCACTAGGCCCGGGACTACCAACAATGAGCAGTTCTTC
TRBJ1-2	-	-	TRBV7-9	CASSLETSNYGYTF	TGTGCCAGCAGCCTAGAGACATCTAACTATGGCTACACCTTC
TRBJ2-1	-	TRBD1	TRBV4-3	CASSQEWQGARNEQFF	TGCGCCAGCAGCCAAGAGTGGCAGGGGGCTAGGAATGAGCAGTTCTTC
TRBJ1-3	few	-	TRBV7-2	CASSLSSPSSGNTIYF	TGTGCCAGCAGCTTAAGTAGTCCGAGCTCTGGAAACACCATATATTTT
TRBJ2-1	-	-	TRBV5-1	CASSLVADSYNEQFF	TGCGCCAGCAGCTTGGTGGCGGACTCCTACAATGAGCAGTTCTTC
TRBJ1-1	-	-	TRBV19	CASSMPGGVNTEAFF	TGTGCCAGTAGTATGCCTGGGGGGGTGAACACTGAAGCTTTCTTT
TRBJ1-1	-	TRBD1	TRBV5-1	CASSLGDRNLNTEAFF	TGCGCCAGCAGCTTGGGGGACAGGAACCTAAACACTGAAGCTTTCTTT
TRBJ2-7	-	TRBD1	TRBV2	CASSDSGTGWYEQYF	TGTGCCAGCAGTGATTCCGGGACAGGGTGGTACGAGCAGTACTTC
TRBJ1-1	once	-	TRBV18	CASSPPEVAFF	TGTGCCAGCTCACCACCCGAGGTAGCTTTCTTT
TRBJ2-1	-	-	TRBV6-2/TRBV6-3	CASSYSPRGGAYNEQFF	TGTGCCAGCAGTTACTCGCCGAGGGGGGGGGCCTACAATGAGCAGTTCTTC
TRBJ2-7	once	TRBD2	TRBV6-1	CASSETRAAGGEQYF	TGTGCCAGCAGTGAAACCAGGGCCGCGGGGGGCGAGCAGTACTTC
TRBJ1-1	-	-	TRBV20-1	CSAATGTEAFF	TGCAGTGCCGCTACAGGCACTGAAGCTTTCTTT
TRBJ2-5	once	TRBD2	TRBV18	CASSPSLAGALQETQYF	TGTGCCAGCTCACCAAGCCTAGCGGGGGCCCTTCAAGAGACCCAGTACTTC
TRBJ2-3	-	-	TRBV4-1	CASSQASWEPNTQYF	TGCGCCAGCAGCCAAGCGTCTTGGGAGCCAAATACGCAGTATTTT
TRBJ2-6	few	-	TRBV5-1	CASAGLLSGANVLTF	TGCGCCAGCGCGGGGCTCCTCTCTGGGGCCAACGTCCTGACTTTC
TRBJ1-2	-	TRBD1	TRBV4-1	CASSQVGQTRYGYTF	TGCGCCAGCAGCCAAGTGGGACAGACAAGGTATGGCTACACCTTC
TRBJ2-3	-	-	TRBV12-1	CASSFAPGQGKDTQYF	TGTGCCAGCAGCTTTGCTCCGGGACAGGGTAAAGATACGCAGTATTTT
TRBJ2-3	-	TRBD1	TRBV7-2	CASSIRQGGGTDTQYF	TGTGCCAGCAGCATTCGACAGGGGGGGGGCACAGATACGCAGTATTTT
TRBJ2-1	-	-	TRBV6-2/TRBV6-3	CASSYEEEMNNEQFF	TGTGCCAGCAGTTACGAGGAAGAGATGAACAATGAGCAGTTCTTC
TRBJ1-1	-	-	TRBV30	CAWSYDSMNTEAFF	TGTGCCTGGAGTTACGACAGCATGAACACTGAAGCTTTCTTT
TRBJ1-6	-	TRBD1	TRBV25-1	CASSDETGGMNSPLHF	TGTGCCAGCAGTGATGAGACAGGGGGAATGAATTCACCCCTCCACTTT
TRBJ1-2	few	TRBD1	TRBV6-7	CAPQGDRVGSEYGYTF	TGTGCCCCCCAGGGGGACAGGGTTGGGTCAGAGTATGGCTACACCTTC
TRBJ1-5	-	-	TRBV5-8	CASIRGAGALGNQPQHF	TGTGCCAGCATTCGGGGGGCAGGGGCCCTCGGCAATCAGCCCCAGCATTTT
TRBJ1-1	-	-	TRBV14	CASSHEEDTEAFF	TGTGCCAGCAGCCATGAGGAGGACACTGAAGCTTTCTTT
TRBJ1-4	-	-	TRBV2	CASGLQGATNEKLFF	TGTGCCAGCGGATTACAGGGTGCAACTAATGAAAAACTGTTTTTT
TRBJ2-1	-	-	TRBV5-4	CASSLNTGSGEQFF	TGTGCCAGCAGCTTGAACACAGGGTCAGGTGAGCAGTTCTTC
TRBJ2-2	once	-	TRBV9	CASSANIKGTGELFF	TGTGCCAGCAGCGCCAATATAAAGGGGACCGGGGAGCTGTTTTTT
TRBJ1-2	-	-	TRBV18	CASSPSGREDGYTF	TGTGCCAGCTCACCCTCCGGTCGGGAGGATGGCTACACCTTC
TRBJ2-5	-	-	TRBV4-3	CASSQGLVEPQYF	TGCGCCAGCAGCCAAGGGCTAGTCGAGCCCCAGTACTTC
TRBJ2-3	few	TRBD2	TRBV5-1	CASLAGGPTDTQYF	TGCGCCAGCCTCGCGGGAGGGCCCACAGATACGCAGTATTTT
TRBJ1-1	-	-	TRBV2	CASSEILGGTEAFF	TGTGCCAGCAGTGAAATTCTGGGGGGGACTGAAGCTTTCTTT
TRBJ2-5	-	-	TRBV19	CASSSQGAGGHFPQRETQYF	TGTGCCAGTAGTTCCCAGGGGGCGGGAGGGCATTTTCCCCAACGAGAGACCCAGTACTTC
TRBJ2-7	-	-	TRBV3-1/TRBV3-2	CASSQTAFSYEQYF	TGTGCCAGCAGCCAGACAGCCTTTTCCTACGAGCAGTACTTC
TRBJ2-7	-	TRBD2	TRBV11-2	CASSLVSGGTYEQYF	TGTGCCAGCAGCTTAGTATCGGGAGGGACCTACGAGCAGTACTTC
TRBJ2-2	-	TRBD2	TRBV4-1	CASSQALGASGTGELFF	TGCGCCAGCAGCCAAGCCTTGGGGGCTAGCGGGACCGGGGAGCTGTTTTTT
TRBJ2-1	-	TRBD2	TRBV7-6	CASSLVASGRSYEQFF	TGTGCCAGCAGCTTAGTCGCTAGCGGGAGAAGCTATGAGCAGTTCTTC
TRBJ2-7	-	TRBD1	TRBV3-1/TRBV3-2	CASSQAAGGYYEQYF	TGTGCCAGCAGCCAAGCGGCAGGGGGATATTACGAGCAGTACTTC
TRBJ1-4	-	TRBD1	TRBV10-3	CAISNPTGRNEKLFF	TGTGCCATCAGCAACCCGACAGGGAGAAATGAAAAACTGTTTTTT
TRBJ1-2	-	-	TRBV29-1	CSVTRGYGYTF	TGCAGCGTGACGCGCGGCTATGGCTACACCTTC
TRBJ2-3	once	-	TRBV19	CASSISGSGATQYF	TGTGCCAGTAGTATTTCGGGGAGTGGCGCTACGCAGTATTTT
TRBJ1-1	-	-	TRBV2	CASSASNTEAFF	TGTGCCAGCAGTGCCAGTAACACTGAAGCTTTCTTT
TRBJ1-2	-	-	TRBV5-1	CASSLGRGGIGGYTF	TGCGCCAGCAGCTTGGGGCGCGGAGGGATAGGCGGCTACACCTTC
TRBJ2-7	-	TRBD2	TRBV7-8	CASSLAGGGVGSKQYF	TGTGCCAGCAGCTTAGCGGGGGGAGGGGTCGGGAGCAAGCAGTACTTC
TRBJ1-1	-	-	TRBV25-1	CATLGGPTEAFF	TGTGCCACCCTTGGAGGGCCTACTGAAGCTTTCTTT
TRBJ2-2	-	-	TRBV29-1	CSGRQGRTGELFF	TGCAGCGGCCGGCAGGGTAGGACCGGGGAGCTGTTTTTT
TRBJ2-7	few	TRBD2	TRBV5-4	CASSLGGGYKEQYF	TGTGCCAGCAGCTTGGGGGGAGGGTACAAAGAGCAGTACTTC
TRBJ1-5	-	TRBD1	TRBV6-5	CASSDRGSNQPQHF	TGTGCCAGCAGCGACAGGGGTAGCAATCAGCCCCAGCATTTT
TRBJ1-4	few	TRBD1	TRBV2	CASSRGQGIEKLFF	TGTGCCAGCAGTCGGGGACAGGGGATTGAAAAACTGTTTTTT
TRBJ1-4	-	TRBD1	TRBV9	CASSPKDRGRGEKLFF	TGTGCCAGCAGCCCCAAGGACAGGGGACGGGGTGAAAAACTGTTTTTT
TRBJ1-2	-	-	TRBV7-6	CASSLGGGRSNYGYTF	TGTGCCAGCAGTTTAGGGGGGGGCCGATCTAACTATGGCTACACCTTC